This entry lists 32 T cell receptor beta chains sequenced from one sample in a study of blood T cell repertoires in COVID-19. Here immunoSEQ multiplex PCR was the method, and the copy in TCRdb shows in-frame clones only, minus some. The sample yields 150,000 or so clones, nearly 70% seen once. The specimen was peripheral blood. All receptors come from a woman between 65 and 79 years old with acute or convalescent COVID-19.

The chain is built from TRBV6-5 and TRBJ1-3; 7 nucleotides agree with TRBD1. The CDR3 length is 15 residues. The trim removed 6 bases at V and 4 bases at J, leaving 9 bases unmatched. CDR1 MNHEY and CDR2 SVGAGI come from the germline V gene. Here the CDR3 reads CASSTDRAIGNTIYF. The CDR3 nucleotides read TGTGCCAGCAGCACCGACAGGGCGATCGGAAACACCATATATTTT.

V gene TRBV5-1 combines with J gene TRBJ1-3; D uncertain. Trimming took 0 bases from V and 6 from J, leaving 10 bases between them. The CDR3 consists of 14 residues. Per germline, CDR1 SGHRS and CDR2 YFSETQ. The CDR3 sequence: CASSLGQVENTIYF. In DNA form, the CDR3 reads TGCGCCAGCAGCTTGGGGCAGGTAGAAAACACCATATATTTT.

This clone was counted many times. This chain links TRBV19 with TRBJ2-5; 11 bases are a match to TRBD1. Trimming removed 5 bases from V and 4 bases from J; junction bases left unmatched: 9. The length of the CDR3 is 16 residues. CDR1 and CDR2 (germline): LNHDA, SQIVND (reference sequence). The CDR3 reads CASSSGQGGITETQYF. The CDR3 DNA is TGTGCCAGTAGTTCGGGACAGGGGGGAATTACAGAGACCCAGTACTTC.

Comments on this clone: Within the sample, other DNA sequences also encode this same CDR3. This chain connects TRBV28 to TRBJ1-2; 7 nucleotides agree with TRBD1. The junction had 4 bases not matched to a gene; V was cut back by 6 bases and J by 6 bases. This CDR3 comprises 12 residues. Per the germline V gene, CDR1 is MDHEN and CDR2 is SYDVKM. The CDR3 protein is CASSTDRDGYTF. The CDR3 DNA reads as TGTGCCAGCAGCACAGACAGGGATGGCTACACCTTC.

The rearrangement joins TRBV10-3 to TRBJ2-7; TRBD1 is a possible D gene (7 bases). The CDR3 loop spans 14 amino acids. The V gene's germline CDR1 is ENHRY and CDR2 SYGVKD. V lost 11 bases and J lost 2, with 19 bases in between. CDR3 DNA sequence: TGTGCCTCGACCGGGGGAACAGGGGCCTACGAGCAGTACTTC. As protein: CASTGGTGAYEQYF.

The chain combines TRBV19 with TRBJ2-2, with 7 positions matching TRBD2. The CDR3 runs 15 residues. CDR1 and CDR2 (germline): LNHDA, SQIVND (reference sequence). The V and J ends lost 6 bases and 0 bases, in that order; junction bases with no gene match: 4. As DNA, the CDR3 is TGTGCCAGTAGACTCGCGGGGGCGAACACCGGGGAGCTGTTTTTT. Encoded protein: CASRLAGANTGELFF.

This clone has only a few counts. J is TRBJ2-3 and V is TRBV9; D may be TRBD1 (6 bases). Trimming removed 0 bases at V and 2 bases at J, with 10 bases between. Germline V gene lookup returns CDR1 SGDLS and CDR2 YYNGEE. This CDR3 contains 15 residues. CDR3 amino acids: CASSVGGRATDTQYF. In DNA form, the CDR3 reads TGTGCCAGCAGCGTAGGGGGGCGGGCCACAGATACGCAGTATTTT.

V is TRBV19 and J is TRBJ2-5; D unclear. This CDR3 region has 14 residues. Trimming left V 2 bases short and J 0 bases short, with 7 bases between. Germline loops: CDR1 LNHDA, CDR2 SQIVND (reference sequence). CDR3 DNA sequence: TGTGCCAGTAGTATAAACACGTACCAAGAGACCCAGTACTTC. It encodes CASSINTYQETQYF. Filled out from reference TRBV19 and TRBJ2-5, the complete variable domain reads DGGITQSPKYLFRKEGQNVTLSCEQNLNHDAMYWYRQDPGQGLRLIYYSQIVNDFQKGDIAEGYSVSREKKESFPLTVTSAQKNPTAFYLCASSINTYQETQYFGPGTRLLVL.

Here the CDR3 DNA reads TGTGCCAGCAGTTACAGGGGCCATGAGCAGTTCTTC. Translated: CASSYRGHEQFF. The chain recombines TRBV2 with TRBJ2-1; TRBD1 aligns across 7 bases. CDR1 is SNHLY, CDR2 FYNNEI, per germline. The V and J ends lost 5 bases and 8 bases, in that order; junction bases with no gene match: 3. The CDR3 runs to 12 residues.

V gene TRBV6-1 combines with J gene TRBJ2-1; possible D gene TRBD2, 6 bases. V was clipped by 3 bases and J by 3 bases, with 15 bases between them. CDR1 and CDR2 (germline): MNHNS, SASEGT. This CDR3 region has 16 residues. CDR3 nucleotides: TGTGCCAGCAGTGAGTTGCACGGGGGTCTCTACAATGAGCAGTTCTTC. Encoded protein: CASSELHGGLYNEQFF.

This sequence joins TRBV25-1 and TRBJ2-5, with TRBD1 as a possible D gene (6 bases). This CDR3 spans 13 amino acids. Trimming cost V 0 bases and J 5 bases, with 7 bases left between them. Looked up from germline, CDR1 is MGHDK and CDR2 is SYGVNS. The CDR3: CASSEYRGETQYF. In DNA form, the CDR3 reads TGTGCCAGCAGTGAATACAGGGGTGAGACCCAGTACTTC.

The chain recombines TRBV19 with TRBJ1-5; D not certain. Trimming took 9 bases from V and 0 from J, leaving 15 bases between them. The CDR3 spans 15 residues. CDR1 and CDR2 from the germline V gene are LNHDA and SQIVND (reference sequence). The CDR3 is CASTSRAYSNQPQHF. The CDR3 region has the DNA TGTGCCAGCACGTCTAGAGCTTATAGCAATCAGCCCCAGCATTTT.

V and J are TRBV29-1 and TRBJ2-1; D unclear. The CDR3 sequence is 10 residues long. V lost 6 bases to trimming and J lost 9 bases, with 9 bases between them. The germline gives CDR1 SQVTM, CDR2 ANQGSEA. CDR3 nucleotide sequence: TGCAGCGTGGGCCAGGCTGAGCAGTTCTTC. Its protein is CSVGQAEQFF.

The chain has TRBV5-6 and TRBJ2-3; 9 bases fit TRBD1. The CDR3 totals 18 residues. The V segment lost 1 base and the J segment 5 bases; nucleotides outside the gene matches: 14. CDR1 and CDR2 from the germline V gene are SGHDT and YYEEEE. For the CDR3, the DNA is TGTGCCAGCAGCTTGTCTCTGCGGGGACAGGGTATTCAAGATACGCAGTATTTT. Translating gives CASSLSLRGQGIQDTQYF.

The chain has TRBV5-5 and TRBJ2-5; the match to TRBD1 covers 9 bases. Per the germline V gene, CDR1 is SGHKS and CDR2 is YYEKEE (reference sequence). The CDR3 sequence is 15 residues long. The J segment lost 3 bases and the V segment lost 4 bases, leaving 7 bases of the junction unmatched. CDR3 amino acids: CASSINRGHEETQYF. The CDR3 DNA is TGTGCCAGCAGCATCAACAGGGGGCACGAAGAGACCCAGTACTTC.

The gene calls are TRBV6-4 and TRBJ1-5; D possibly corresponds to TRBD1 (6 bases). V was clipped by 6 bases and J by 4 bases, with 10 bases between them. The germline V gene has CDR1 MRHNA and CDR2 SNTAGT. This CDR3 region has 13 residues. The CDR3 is CASSTGINQPQHF. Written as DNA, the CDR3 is TGTGCCAGCAGCACAGGGATAAATCAGCCCCAGCATTTT.

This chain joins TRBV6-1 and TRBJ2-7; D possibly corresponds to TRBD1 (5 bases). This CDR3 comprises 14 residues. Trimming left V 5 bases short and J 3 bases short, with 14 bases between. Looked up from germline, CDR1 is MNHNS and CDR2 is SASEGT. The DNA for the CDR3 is TGTGCCAGCAGTCAGTCCCTTAGGGGCTACGAGCAGTACTTC. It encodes CASSQSLRGYEQYF.

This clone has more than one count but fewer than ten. This chain's CDR3 is CAISLSGSVEETQYF. CDR3 bases: TGTGCCATCAGTCTAAGCGGGAGCGTTGAAGAGACCCAGTACTTC. The rearrangement uses TRBV10-3 and TRBJ2-5; TRBD2 matches at 8 bases. V gave up 5 bases and J gave up 3 bases; unmatched junction bases: 8. CDR1 and CDR2 from the germline V gene are ENHRY and SYGVKD. The CDR3 has 15 amino acids.

As DNA, the CDR3 is TGTGCCAGCAGCTTGATGGGACAGAGACCGAATGAGCAGTTCTTC. Its protein is CASSLMGQRPNEQFF. The rearrangement links TRBV5-6 to TRBJ2-1, with 7 bases that match TRBD1. The CDR3 sequence is 15 residues long. CDR1 is SGHDT and CDR2 is YYEEEE in the germline V gene. The J segment lost 7 bases and the V segment lost 1 base, leaving 8 bases of the junction unmatched. The complete variable domain, with remaining parts taken from reference TRBV5-6 and TRBJ2-1, reads DAGVTQSPTHLIKTRGQQVTLRCSPKSGHDTVSWYQQALGQGPQFIFQYYEEEERQRGNFPDRFSGHQFPNYSSELNVNALLLGDSALYLCASSLMGQRPNEQFFGPGTRLTVL.

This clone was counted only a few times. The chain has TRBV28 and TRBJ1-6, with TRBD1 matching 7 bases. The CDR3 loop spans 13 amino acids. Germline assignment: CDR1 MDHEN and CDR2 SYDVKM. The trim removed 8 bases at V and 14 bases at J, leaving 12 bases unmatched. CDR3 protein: CASGLSGGQALHF. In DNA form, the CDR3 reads TGTGCCAGCGGGTTGTCAGGGGGTCAGGCCCTCCACTTT.

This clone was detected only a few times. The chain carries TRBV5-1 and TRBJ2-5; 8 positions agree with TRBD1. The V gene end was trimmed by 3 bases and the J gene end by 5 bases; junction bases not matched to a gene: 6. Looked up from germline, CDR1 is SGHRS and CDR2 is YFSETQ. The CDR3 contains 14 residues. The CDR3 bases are TGCGCCAGCAGCTATGGACAGGGTACGGAGACCCAGTACTTC. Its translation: CASSYGQGTETQYF.

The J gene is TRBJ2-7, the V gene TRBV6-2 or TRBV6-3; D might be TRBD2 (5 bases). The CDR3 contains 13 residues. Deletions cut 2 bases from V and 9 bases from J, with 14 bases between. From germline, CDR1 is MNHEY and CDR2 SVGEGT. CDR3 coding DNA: TGTGCCAGCAGTTACGGGCCCCCTGAGGGGCAGTACTTC. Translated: CASSYGPPEGQYF.

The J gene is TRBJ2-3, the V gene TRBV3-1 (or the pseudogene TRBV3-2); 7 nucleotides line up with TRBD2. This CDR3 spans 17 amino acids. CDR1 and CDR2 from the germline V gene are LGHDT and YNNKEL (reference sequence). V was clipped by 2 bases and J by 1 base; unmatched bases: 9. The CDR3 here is CASSQSRLAGRTDTQYF. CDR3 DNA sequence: TGTGCCAGCAGCCAATCCAGATTAGCGGGCCGCACAGATACGCAGTATTTT.

The CDR3 DNA is TGTGCCAGCAGTTTATCCAGCTCTACAGGGAAGGACTATGGCTACACCTTC. Translated: CASSLSSSTGKDYGYTF. The rearrangement uses TRBV27 and TRBJ1-2; tentative D call: TRBD1 (6 bases). The germline gives CDR1 MNHEY, CDR2 SMNVEV (reference sequence). This CDR3 comprises 17 residues. V lost 0 bases and J lost 3, with 17 bases in between.

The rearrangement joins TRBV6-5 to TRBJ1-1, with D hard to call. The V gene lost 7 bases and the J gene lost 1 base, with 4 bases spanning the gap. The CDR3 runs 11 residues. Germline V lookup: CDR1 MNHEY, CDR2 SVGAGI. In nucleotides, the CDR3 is TGTGCCAGCACCAGGAACACTGAAGCTTTCTTT. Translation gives CASTRNTEAFF.

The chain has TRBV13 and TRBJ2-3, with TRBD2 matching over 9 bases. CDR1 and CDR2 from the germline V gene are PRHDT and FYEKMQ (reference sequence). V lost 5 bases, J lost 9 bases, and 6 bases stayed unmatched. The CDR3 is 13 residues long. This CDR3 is CASSLAGGITQYF. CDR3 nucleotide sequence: TGTGCCAGCAGCCTCGCGGGGGGGATAACGCAGTATTTT.

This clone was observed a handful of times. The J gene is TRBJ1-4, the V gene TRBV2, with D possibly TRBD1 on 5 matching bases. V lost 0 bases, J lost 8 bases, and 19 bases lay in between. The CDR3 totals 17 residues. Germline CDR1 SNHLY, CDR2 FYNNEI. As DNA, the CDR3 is TGTGCCAGCAGTGAAGCGCTTAAGGGAGGGGACCAGGAAAAACTGTTTTTT. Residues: CASSEALKGGDQEKLFF.

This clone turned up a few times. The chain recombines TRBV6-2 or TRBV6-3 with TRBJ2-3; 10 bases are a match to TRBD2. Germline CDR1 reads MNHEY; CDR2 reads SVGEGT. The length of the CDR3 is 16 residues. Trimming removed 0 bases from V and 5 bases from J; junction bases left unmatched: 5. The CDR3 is CASSYSQRGGKDTQYF. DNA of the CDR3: TGTGCCAGCAGTTACTCGCAGCGGGGGGGCAAAGATACGCAGTATTTT.

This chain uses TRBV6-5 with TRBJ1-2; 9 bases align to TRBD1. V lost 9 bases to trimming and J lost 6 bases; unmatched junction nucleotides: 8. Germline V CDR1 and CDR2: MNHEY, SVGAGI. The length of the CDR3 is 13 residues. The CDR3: CASTLTGGNGYTF. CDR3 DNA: TGTGCCAGTACACTGACAGGGGGTAATGGCTACACCTTC.

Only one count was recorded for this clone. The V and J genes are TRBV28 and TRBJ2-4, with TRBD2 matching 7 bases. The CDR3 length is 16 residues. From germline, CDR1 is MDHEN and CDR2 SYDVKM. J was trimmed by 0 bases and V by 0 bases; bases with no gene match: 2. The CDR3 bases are TGTGCCAGCAGTTTATGGGGAGGGCTAGCCAAAAACATTCAGTACTTC. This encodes CASSLWGGLAKNIQYF.

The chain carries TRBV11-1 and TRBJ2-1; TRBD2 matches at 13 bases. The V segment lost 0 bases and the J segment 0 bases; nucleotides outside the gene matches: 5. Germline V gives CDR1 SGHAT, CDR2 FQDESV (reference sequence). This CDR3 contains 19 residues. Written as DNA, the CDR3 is TGTGCCAGCAGCTTAGCCGGACTAGCGGGAGCCGGCTCCTACAATGAGCAGTTCTTC. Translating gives CASSLAGLAGAGSYNEQFF. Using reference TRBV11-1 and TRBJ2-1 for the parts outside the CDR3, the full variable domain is EAEVAQSPRYKITEKSQAVAFWCDPISGHATLYWYRQILGQGPELLVQFQDESVVDDSQLPKDRFSAERLKGVDSTLKIQPAELGDSAMYLCASSLAGLAGAGSYNEQFFGPGTRLTVL.

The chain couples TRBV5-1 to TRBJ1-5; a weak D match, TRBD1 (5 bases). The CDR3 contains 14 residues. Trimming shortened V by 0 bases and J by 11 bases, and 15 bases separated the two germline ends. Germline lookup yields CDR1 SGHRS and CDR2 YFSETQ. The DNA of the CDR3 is TGCGCCAGCAGCTTGGCAGGGCTCGATGAGGCCCAGCATTTT. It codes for CASSLAGLDEAQHF.